This T cell receptor beta chain was recorded in a study of shared clonotypes between healthy human individuals. Repertoires were generated with immunoSEQ multiplex PCR, while TCRdb's copy carries only in-frame clones and drops some. This table has fewer than 400,000 clones, around 67% appearing once. V gave up 6 bases and J gave up 5 bases, with 6 bases separating them. Germline assignment: CDR1 ENHRY and CDR2 SYGVKD. CDR3 length: 11 residues. Sequencing was carried out using memory CD4+ T cells sorted from blood. Subset denoted: CD45RA-negative fraction. The origin of this receptor is a man aged 30 to 45 in good health. This chain links TRBV10-3 with TRBJ2-3; D gene ambiguous. CDR3 nucleotides: TGTGCCATCAGGGAAGGAGATACGCAGTATTTT. This codes for CAIREGDTQYF.